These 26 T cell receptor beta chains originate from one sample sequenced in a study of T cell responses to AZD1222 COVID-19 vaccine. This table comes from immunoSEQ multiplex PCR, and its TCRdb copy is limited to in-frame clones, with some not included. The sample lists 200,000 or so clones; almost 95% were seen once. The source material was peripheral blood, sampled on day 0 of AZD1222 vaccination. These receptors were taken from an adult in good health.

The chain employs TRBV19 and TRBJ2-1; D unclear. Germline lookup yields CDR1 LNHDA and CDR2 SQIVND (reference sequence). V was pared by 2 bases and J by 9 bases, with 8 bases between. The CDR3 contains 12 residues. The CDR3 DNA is TGTGCCAGTAGTATAAGTGGCGGTGAGCAGTTCTTC. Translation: CASSISGGEQFF. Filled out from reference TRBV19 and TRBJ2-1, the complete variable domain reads DGGITQSPKYLFRKEGQNVTLSCEQNLNHDAMYWYRQDPGQGLRLIYYSQIVNDFQKGDIAEGYSVSREKKESFPLTVTSAQKNPTAFYLCASSISGGEQFFGPGTRLTVL.

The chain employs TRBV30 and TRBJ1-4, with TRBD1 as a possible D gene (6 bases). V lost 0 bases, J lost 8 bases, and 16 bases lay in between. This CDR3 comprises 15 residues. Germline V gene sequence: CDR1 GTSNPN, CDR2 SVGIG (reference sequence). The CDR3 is CAWSVGTGNGEKLFF. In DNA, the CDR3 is TGTGCCTGGAGTGTGGGTACAGGGAATGGAGAAAAACTGTTTTTT. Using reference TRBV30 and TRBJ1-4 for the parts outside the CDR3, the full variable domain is SQTIHQWPATLVQPVGSPLSLECTVEGTSNPNLYWYRQAAGRGLQLLFYSVGIGQISSEVPQNLSASRPQDRQFILSSKKLLLSDSGFYLCAWSVGTGNGEKLFFGSGTQLSVL.

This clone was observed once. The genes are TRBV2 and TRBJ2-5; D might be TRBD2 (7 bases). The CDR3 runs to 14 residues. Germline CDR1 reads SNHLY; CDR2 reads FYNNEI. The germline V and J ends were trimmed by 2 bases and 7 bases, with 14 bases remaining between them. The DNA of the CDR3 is TGTGCCAGCAGTGAATCTAGGGGGGGCGGGACCCAGTACTTC. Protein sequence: CASSESRGGGTQYF.

CDR3 residues: CASSGQGASLYEQFF. As DNA, the CDR3 is TGTGCCAGCAGCGGGCAGGGGGCTAGTCTCTATGAGCAGTTCTTC. The chain uses TRBV7-9 and TRBJ2-1; 8 positions match TRBD1. In germline, CDR1 is SEHNR, CDR2 FQNEAQ (reference sequence). The CDR3 extends over 15 amino acids. Trimming at V came to 5 bases and at J to 8 bases, leaving 11 bases not matched to a gene. The variable domain in full, with the rest retrieved from reference TRBV7-9 and TRBJ2-1, is DTGVSQNPRHKITKRGQNVTFRCDPISEHNRLYWYRQTLGQGPEFLTYFQNEAQLEKSRLLSDRFSAERPKGSFSTLEIQRTEQGDSAMYLCASSGQGASLYEQFFGPGTRLTVL.

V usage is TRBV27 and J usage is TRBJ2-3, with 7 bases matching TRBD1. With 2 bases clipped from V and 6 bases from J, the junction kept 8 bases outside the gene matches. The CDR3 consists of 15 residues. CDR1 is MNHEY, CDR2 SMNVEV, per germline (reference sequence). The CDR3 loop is CASSLLQGRPDTQYF. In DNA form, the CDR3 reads TGTGCCAGCAGTTTACTACAGGGGCGCCCCGATACGCAGTATTTT.

CDR3 protein: CASSKVRPVARPDTQYF. The CDR3 region has the DNA TGTGCCAGCAGCAAAGTCCGACCAGTTGCTAGACCAGATACGCAGTATTTT. The chain is built from TRBV21-1 and TRBJ2-3; the table assigns TRBD2, which was not confirmed against the DNA. TRBV21-1 is listed as a pseudogene. The CDR3 contains 17 residues.

The CDR3 coding sequence is TGTGCCTGGAGTGTACCAGCCGGGGAGCTGTTTTTT. Its translation: CAWSVPAGELFF. The chain recombines TRBV30 with TRBJ2-2, with D hard to call. This CDR3 contains 12 residues. V shed 0 bases and J shed 6 bases, with 5 bases lying between them. Germline V gives CDR1 GTSNPN, CDR2 SVGIG (reference sequence).

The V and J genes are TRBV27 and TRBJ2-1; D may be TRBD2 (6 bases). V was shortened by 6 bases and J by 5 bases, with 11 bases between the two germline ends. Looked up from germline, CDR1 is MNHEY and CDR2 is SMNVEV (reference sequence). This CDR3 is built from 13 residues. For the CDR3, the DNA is TGTGCCAGCAGCCTCCGGACTAACAATGAGCAGTTCTTC. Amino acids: CASSLRTNNEQFF.

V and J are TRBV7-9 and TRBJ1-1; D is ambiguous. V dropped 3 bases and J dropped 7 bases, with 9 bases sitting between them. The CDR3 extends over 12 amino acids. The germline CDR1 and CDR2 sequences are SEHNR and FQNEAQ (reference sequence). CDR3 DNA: TGTGCCAGCAGCTTCCGTGAGGGTGAAGCTTTCTTT. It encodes CASSFREGEAFF.

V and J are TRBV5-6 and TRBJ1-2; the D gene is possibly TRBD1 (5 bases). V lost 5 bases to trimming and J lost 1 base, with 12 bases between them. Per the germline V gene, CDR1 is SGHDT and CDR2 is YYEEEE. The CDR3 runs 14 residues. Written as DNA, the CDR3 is TGTGCCAGCAGGGGGGTAGTGGGTAACTATGGCTACACCTTC. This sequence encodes CASRGVVGNYGYTF.

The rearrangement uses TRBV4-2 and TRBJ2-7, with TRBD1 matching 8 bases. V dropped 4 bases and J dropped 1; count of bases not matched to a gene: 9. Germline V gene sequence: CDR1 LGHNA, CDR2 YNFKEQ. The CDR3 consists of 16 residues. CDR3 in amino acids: CASSPGTGQASYEQYF. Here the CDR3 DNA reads TGTGCCAGCAGCCCCGGAACGGGACAGGCTTCCTACGAGCAGTACTTC.

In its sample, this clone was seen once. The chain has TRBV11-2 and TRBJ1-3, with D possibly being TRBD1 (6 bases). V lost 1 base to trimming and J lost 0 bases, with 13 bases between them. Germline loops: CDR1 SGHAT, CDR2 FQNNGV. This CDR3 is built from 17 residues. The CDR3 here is CASSLGGGLISGNTIYF. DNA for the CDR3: TGTGCCAGCAGCTTAGGAGGGGGACTGATCTCTGGAAACACCATATATTTT.

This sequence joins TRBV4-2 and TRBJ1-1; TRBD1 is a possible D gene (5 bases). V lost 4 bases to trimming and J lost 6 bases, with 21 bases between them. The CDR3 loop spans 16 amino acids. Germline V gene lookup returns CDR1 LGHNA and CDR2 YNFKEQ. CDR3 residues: CASSPEGRGTLPEAFF. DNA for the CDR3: TGTGCCAGCAGCCCCGAGGGGAGAGGGACCCTTCCTGAAGCTTTCTTT.

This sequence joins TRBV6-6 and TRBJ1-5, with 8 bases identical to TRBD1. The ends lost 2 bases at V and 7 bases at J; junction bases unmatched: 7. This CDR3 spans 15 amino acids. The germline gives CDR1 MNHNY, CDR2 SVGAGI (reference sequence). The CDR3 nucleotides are TGTGCCAGCAGTTACGGGACAGGCCGAGGACAGCCCCAGCATTTT. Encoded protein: CASSYGTGRGQPQHF.

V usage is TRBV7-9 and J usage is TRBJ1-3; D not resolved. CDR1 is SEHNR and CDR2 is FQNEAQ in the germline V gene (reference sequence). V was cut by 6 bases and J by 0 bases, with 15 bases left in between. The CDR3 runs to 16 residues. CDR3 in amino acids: CASSSETHSSGNTIYF. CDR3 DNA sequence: TGTGCCAGCAGTTCAGAGACACATAGCTCTGGAAACACCATATATTTT.

The CDR3 protein is CASSQRTGGRLNSPLHF. The CDR3 DNA reads as TGTGCCAGCAGCCAGAGGACAGGGGGCCGGTTGAATTCACCCCTCCACTTT. The chain couples TRBV3-1 (or the pseudogene TRBV3-2) to TRBJ1-6; 11 bases align to TRBD1. CDR1 and CDR2 (germline): LGHDT, YNNKEL (reference sequence). CDR3 size: 17 residues. With V trimmed by 3 bases and J by 7 bases, 8 bases remained unmatched.

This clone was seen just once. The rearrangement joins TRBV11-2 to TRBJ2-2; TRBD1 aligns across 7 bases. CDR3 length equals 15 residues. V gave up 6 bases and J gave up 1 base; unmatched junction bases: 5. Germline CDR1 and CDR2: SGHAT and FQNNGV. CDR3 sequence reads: CASSSGTVNTGELFF. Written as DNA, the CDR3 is TGTGCCAGCAGTTCCGGGACAGTGAACACCGGGGAGCTGTTTTTT.

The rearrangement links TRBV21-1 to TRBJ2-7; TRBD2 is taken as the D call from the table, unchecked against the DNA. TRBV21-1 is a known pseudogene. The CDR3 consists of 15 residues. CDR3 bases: TGTGCCAGCAGCCCTCGCGGGAGGACCCGCGACGAGCAGTACTTC. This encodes CASSPRGRTRDEQYF.

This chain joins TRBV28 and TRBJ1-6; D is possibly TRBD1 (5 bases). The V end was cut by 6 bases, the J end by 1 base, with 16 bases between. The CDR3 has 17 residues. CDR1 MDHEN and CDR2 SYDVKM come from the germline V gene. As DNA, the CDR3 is TGTGCCAGCAGAGACTCTTGGACACGTTCCTATAATTCACCCCTCCACTTT. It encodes CASRDSWTRSYNSPLHF.

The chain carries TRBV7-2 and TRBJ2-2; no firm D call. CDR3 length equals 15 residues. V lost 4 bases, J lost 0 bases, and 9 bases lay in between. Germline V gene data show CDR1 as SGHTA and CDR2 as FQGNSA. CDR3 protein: CASSSIIPNTGELFF. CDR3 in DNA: TGTGCCAGCAGCTCCATCATCCCGAACACCGGGGAGCTGTTTTTT. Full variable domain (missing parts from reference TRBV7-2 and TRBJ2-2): GAGVSQSPSNKVTEKGKDVELRCDPISGHTALYWYRQSLGQGLEFLIYFQGNSAPDKSGLPSDRFSAERTGGSVSTLTIQRTQQEDSAVYLCASSSIIPNTGELFFGEGSRLTVL.

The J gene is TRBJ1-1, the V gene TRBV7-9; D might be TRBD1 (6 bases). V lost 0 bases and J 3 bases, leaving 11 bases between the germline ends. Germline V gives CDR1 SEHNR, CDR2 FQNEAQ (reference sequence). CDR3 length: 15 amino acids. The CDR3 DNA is TGTGCCAGCAGCTTAGCGGGGGGCGCGTACACTGAAGCTTTCTTT. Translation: CASSLAGGAYTEAFF.

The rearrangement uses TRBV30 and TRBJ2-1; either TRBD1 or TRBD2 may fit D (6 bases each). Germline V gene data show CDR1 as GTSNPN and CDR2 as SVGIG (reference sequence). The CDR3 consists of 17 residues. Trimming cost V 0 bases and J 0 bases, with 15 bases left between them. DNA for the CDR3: TGTGCCTGGAGTGTGGGGGGCGGGTGGAGCTCCTACAATGAGCAGTTCTTC. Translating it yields CAWSVGGGWSSYNEQFF.

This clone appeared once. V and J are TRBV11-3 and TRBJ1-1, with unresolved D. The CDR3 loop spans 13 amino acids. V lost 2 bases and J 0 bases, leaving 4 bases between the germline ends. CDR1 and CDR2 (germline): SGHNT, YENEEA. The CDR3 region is CASSLRLNTEAFF. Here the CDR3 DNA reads TGTGCCAGCAGCTTACGTCTGAACACTGAAGCTTTCTTT. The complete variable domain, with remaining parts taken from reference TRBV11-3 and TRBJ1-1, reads EAGVVQSPRYKIIEKKQPVAFWCNPISGHNTLYWYLQNLGQGPELLIRYENEEAVDDSQLPKDRFSAERLKGVDSTLKIQPAELGDSAVYLCASSLRLNTEAFFGQGTRLTVV.

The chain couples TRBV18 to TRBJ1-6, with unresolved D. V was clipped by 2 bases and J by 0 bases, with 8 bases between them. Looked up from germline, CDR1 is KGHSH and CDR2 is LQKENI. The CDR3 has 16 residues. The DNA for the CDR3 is TGTGCCAGCTCACCAGGACCGCCCTCCTATAATTCACCCCTCCACTTT. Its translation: CASSPGPPSYNSPLHF.

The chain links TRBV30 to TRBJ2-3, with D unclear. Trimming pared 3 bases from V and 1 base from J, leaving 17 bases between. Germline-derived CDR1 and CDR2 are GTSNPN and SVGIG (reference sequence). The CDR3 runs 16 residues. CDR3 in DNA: TGTGCCTGGAGACGAGCAGTATCGATCCGCACAGATACGCAGTATTTT. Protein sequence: CAWRRAVSIRTDTQYF.

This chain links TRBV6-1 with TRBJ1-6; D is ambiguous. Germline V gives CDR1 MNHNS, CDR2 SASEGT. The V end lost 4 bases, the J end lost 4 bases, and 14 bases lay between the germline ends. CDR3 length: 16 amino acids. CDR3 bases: TGTGCCAGCAGTGGGCCTCGTTGGTCATATAATTCACCCCTCCACTTT. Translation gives CASSGPRWSYNSPLHF.